This T cell receptor beta chain was documented in a study of TIL therapy for anti-PD-1-resistant metastatic lung cancer. The ends lost 7 bases at V and 7 bases at J; junction bases unmatched: 6. Germline V gene lookup returns CDR1 MNHNY and CDR2 SVGAGI (reference sequence). This CDR3 has 12 residues. Time point defined: pre-treatment sample, taken before nivolumab and TIL therapy. Stage 4 NSCLC adults joined between late 2017 and 2020. The libraries were made with immunoSEQ v3. Generated by immunoSEQ multiplex PCR, the TCRdb table keeps only in-frame clones and is missing some. The sample records tens of thousands of clones, 80% to 90% being singletons. This clone was seen a single time.

This sequence originates from a person aged 25-85 years with non-small cell lung cancer. The chain uses TRBV6-6 and TRBJ1-1; the match to TRBD1 covers 7 bases. The sequenced sample was blood, obtained at baseline. For the CDR3, the DNA is TGTGCCAGCAACCCGCGGGACAGTGAAGCTTTCTTT. Its protein product is CASNPRDSEAFF.